This T cell receptor (beta chain) was captured in a study of blood T cells in healthy people across ages. This clonotype was counted only a few times. Its antigen is still unknown. Mismatch with germline at one junction end may stem from a read error. Overall study results and limits: Investigators treated diversity estimates from one million T cells as underestimates. Possibly confounding the expanded clonotype changes was the fact that donor CMV status was unknown.

For the second PCR, which ran for about 6 to 11 cycles, a sample-barcoded 5' primer and a J-beta primer mix were used. A template-switch adaptor that had 12 random nucleotides put a tag on each cDNA molecule. TCRdb re-called the 5' RACE reads through MiXCR, storing one row per CDR3 protein. The data contain roughly 1,700,000 distinct CDR3 sequences, 28% of them seen just once; the ten biggest clones take up approximately 7.7%. For every donor, a draw yielded around 10 milliliters of peripheral blood. Sequenced input: blood. The source is a woman aged 30 to 39 in good health.

CDR3 coding DNA: TGTACCAGCAGGTCAGGGAGTACCTCCTACGAGCAGTACTTC. It specifies CTSRSGSTSYEQYF. This chain connects TRBV28 to TRBJ2-7, with D perhaps given as TRBD1 or TRBD2 (5 bases each). The germline V gene encodes CDR1 MDHEN and CDR2 SYDVKM. CDR3 size: 14 residues.